The present T cell receptor (beta chain) was sequenced within a study of identical twins. Study-wide results and caveats: The authors noted that invariant MAIT and iNKT cells could partly confound zero-insertion analyses. Conclusions were based on cross-sectional statistical analysis, without following the same donors. Low generation probability was overrepresented in out-of-frame alpha sequences shared by twins. Insertions were fewer in abundant cord blood beta clonotypes, whereas memory repertoires showed none of this pattern.

About this clonotype: The antigen remains undetermined.

The CDR3 loop spans 16 amino acids. CDR1 SGHAT and CDR2 FQNNGV come from the germline V gene. J lost 0 bases, V lost 5 bases, and 6 bases had no gene match. MiXCR, run by TCRdb on the 5' RACE reads, gives a single entry per CDR3 protein. This sample has 1.5 million to 2 million distinct CDR3 sequences, with more than 30% found just once. The sample comprised cord blood. The V and J genes are TRBV11-2 and TRBJ2-3, with 9 bases aligning to TRBD2. The TCR comes from a newborn girl in good health. Here the CDR3 DNA reads TGTGCCAGCAGCCGTACTAGCGGGCACAGCACAGATACGCAGTATTTT. This gives the protein CASSRTSGHSTDTQYF.